The clone carrying this TCR beta chain turned up a few times. Its antigen is unknown. cDNA carried unique molecular identifiers, and a universal primer site was added by template switching. MiXCR was run by TCRdb on the 5' RACE reads, yielding one entry per CDR3 protein. Here the sample spans about 200,000 distinct CDR3 sequences, roughly 7.1% being singletons. This sample is drawn from a study of identical twins. In germline, CDR1 is LGHNT, CDR2 FRNRAP. This CDR3 spans 13 amino acids. V was cut by 0 bases and J by 7 bases, with 7 bases left in between. The donor group consisted entirely of healthy Caucasians. Study-level results: High-abundance cord blood beta clonotypes had fewer insertions; memory repertoires showed none.

These data also featured in a second study, about T cells expressing NK-cell markers.

This receptor was obtained from a woman between 18 and 29 years old in good health. This chain joins TRBV12-5 and TRBJ1-5; D unresolved. Sample: CD8+ T cells sorted from blood. As DNA, the CDR3 is TGTGCTAGTGGTTTGGTACTTCACCAGCCCCAGCATTTT. Translating gives CASGLVLHQPQHF.